A single sample is the source of the 6 T cell receptor beta chains below, sequenced in a study of blood T cells in healthy people across ages. Sample-barcoded 5' priming and a J-beta primer mix drove a second PCR of roughly 6 to 12 cycles. TCRdb reprocessed the 5' RACE reads via MiXCR and lists one record per CDR3 protein. Of hundreds of thousands of distinct CDR3 sequences in the sample, about a fifth were seen once. Sample: blood. These receptors were obtained from a man between 65 and 85 years old in good health.

There are a few counts of this clonotype. The rearrangement joins TRBV20-1 to TRBJ2-3; 8 nucleotides agree with TRBD2. This CDR3 region has 13 residues. Looked up from germline, CDR1 is DFQATT and CDR2 is SNEGSKA (reference sequence). CDR3 DNA: TGCGCTCTCACGGGGGGGCGCACAGATACGCAGTATTTT. Amino acids: CALTGGRTDTQYF.

This clonotype was counted at least ten times. The CDR3 region is CASSYSRKTEQYF. The CDR3, as DNA: TGTGCCAGCAGTTACTCACGAAAGACCGAGCAGTACTTC. The chain carries TRBV6-5 and TRBJ2-7, with D hard to call. The CDR3 runs to 13 residues. V was clipped by 0 bases and J by 6 bases, with 9 bases between them. The germline V gene has CDR1 MNHEY and CDR2 SVGAGI.

The chain combines TRBV28 with TRBJ2-1; tentatively, D is TRBD2 (6 bases). V shed 6 bases and J shed 13 bases, with 16 bases lying between them. The CDR3 is made up of 12 amino acids. CDR1 and CDR2 (germline): MDHEN, SYDVKM. The CDR3 is CASSLGEGLQFF. The CDR3 bases are TGTGCCAGCAGCCTTGGTGAGGGACTCCAGTTCTTC.

The chain carries TRBV28 and TRBJ2-5, with D perhaps assigned TRBD1 or TRBD2 (6 bases each). CDR3 length: 13 amino acids. Trimming removed 4 bases at V and 6 bases at J, with 12 bases between. CDR1 is MDHEN and CDR2 is SYDVKM in the germline V gene. The CDR3 reads CASSWGAGKTQYF. The CDR3 nucleotides are TGTGCCAGCAGTTGGGGGGCCGGGAAGACCCAGTACTTC. Filled out from reference TRBV28 and TRBJ2-5, the complete variable domain reads DVKVTQSSRYLVKRTGEKVFLECVQDMDHENMFWYRQDPGLGLRLIYFSYDVKMKEKGDIPEGYSVSREKKERFSLILESASTNQTSMYLCASSWGAGKTQYFGPGTRLLVL.

The chain uses TRBV28 and TRBJ2-1, with 13 nucleotides matching TRBD2. Losses at the gene ends were 6 bases for V and 1 base for J; bases not matched to a gene: 3. The CDR3 covers 16 residues. The germline gives CDR1 MDHEN, CDR2 SYDVKM. The CDR3 region has the DNA TGTGCCAGCAGAGAGGGACTAGCGGGATCCTACAATGAGCAGTTCTTC. It specifies CASREGLAGSYNEQFF.

The J gene is TRBJ2-1, the V gene TRBV7-2; D ambiguous. The closer fit of TRBJ2-7 to the DNA end suggests the J call may be wrong. The germline V gene has CDR1 SGHTA and CDR2 FQGNSA. This CDR3 is 13 amino acids long. CDR3 bases: TGTGCCAGCAGCCTTTATGCGGCCTACGAGCAGTACTTC. It yields the protein CASSLYAAYEQYF.